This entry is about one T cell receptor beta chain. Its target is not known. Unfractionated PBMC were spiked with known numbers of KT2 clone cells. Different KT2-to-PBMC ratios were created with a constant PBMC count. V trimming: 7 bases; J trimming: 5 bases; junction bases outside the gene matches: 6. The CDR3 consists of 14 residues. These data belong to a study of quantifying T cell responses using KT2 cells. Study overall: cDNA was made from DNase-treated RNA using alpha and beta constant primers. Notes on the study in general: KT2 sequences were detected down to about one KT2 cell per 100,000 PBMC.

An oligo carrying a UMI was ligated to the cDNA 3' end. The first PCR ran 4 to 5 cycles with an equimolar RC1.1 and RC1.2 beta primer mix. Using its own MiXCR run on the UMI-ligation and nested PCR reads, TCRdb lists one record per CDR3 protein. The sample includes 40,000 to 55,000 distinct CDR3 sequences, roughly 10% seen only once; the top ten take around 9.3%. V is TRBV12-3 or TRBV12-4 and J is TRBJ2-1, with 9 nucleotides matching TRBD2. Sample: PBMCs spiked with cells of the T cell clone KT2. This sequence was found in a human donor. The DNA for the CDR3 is TGTGCCAGCACTCCGGGACTAGCCAACAATGAGCAGTTCTTC. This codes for CASTPGLANNEQFF.